The clone carrying this T cell receptor (beta chain) was seen just once. The sample is drawn from a study of blood T cell repertoires in COVID-19. This CDR3 spans 17 amino acids. Germline V CDR1 and CDR2: GTSNPN, SVGIG (reference sequence). The V and J ends lost 0 bases and 4 bases respectively, with 18 bases between them. Per the study methods: How many nucleated cells were present was estimated from reference gene primer amplification. Libraries were prepared by immunoSEQ multiplex PCR; TCRdb keeps only in-frame clonotypes and omits some of them. D and trimming come from the DNA, and the V and J calls and clone size come from that table. The sample has tens of thousands of clones, roughly nine tenths seen once; the top ten hold less than 2%.

The sequence came from a man aged 55 to 70 with acute or convalescent COVID-19. What was sequenced was peripheral blood. The rearrangement links TRBV30 to TRBJ2-2; perhaps TRBD2 as D (6 bases). The CDR3 here is CAWSVGGWAVFTGELFF. Written as DNA, the CDR3 is TGTGCCTGGAGTGTGGGGGGATGGGCGGTTTTCACCGGGGAGCTGTTTTTT.